Each of the 9 T cell receptor beta chains below was sequenced from the same sample in a study of blood T cell repertoires in COVID-19. TCRdb keeps only in-frame clones here, not all; method: immunoSEQ multiplex PCR. The sample consists of under 350,000 clones, 80% to 90% of them appearing once. Sequencing input: PBMCs or T cells enriched from blood (not recorded which). The receptors come from a woman between 40 and 55 years old with acute COVID-19.

The rearrangement joins TRBV7-9 to TRBJ2-3; TRBD2 is a possible D gene (5 bases). Trimming stripped 4 bases from V and 4 bases from J, with 6 bases between. The CDR3 covers 12 residues. Per the germline V gene, CDR1 is SEHNR and CDR2 is FQNEAQ (reference sequence). The CDR3 loop reads CASSYGADTQYF. The CDR3 nucleotides read TGTGCCAGCAGCTACGGGGCAGATACGCAGTATTTT.

The chain links TRBV7-9 to TRBJ2-3; tentatively, D is TRBD1 (5 bases). Germline CDR1 and CDR2: SEHNR and FQNEAQ (reference sequence). Trimming removed 5 bases from V and 4 bases from J, with 10 bases in between. This CDR3 comprises 13 residues. The CDR3 nucleotides are TGTGCCAGCAGCCTCGACAGTGCAGATACGCAGTATTTT. Its translation is CASSLDSADTQYF.

The J gene is TRBJ1-2, the V gene TRBV7-2, with 8 bases matching TRBD1. CDR1 and CDR2 from the germline V gene are SGHTA and FQGNSA. Unmatched junction bases numbered 10, after V lost 0 bases and J lost 4 bases. CDR3 length equals 17 residues. The CDR3 nucleotides read TGTGCCAGCAGCTTAGCGGCAGGGGGCGCGTTCGTCTATGGCTACACCTTC. Protein product: CASSLAAGGAFVYGYTF.

The genes are TRBV4-3 and TRBJ2-2; the D is unclear. Trimming cost V 2 bases and J 4 bases, with 5 bases left between them. There are 13 residues in the CDR3. The V gene's germline CDR1 is LGHNA and CDR2 YSLEER. The CDR3 region has the DNA TGCGCCAGCAGCCAACCATCCACCGGGGAGCTGTTTTTT. It is translated as CASSQPSTGELFF.

The genes are TRBV7-2 and TRBJ1-2; perhaps TRBD1 as D (6 bases). CDR3 size: 14 residues. CDR1 and CDR2 (germline): SGHTA, FQGNSA. The V and J ends lost 2 bases and 8 bases respectively, with 15 bases between them. DNA for the CDR3: TGTGCCAGCAGCTTAAGTACAGGGAAGGGAGGCTACACCTTC. Translation: CASSLSTGKGGYTF.

The gene calls are TRBV5-6 and TRBJ2-3; 8 nucleotides align to TRBD2. J lost 3 bases, V lost 4 bases, and 10 bases had no gene match. The CDR3 length is 16 residues. Germline V gives CDR1 SGHDT, CDR2 YYEEEE. The CDR3, as DNA: TGTGCCAGCAGCCGTTGGGTTAGCGGGGTTACAGATACGCAGTATTTT. Its translation is CASSRWVSGVTDTQYF.

This clone is a singleton in its sample. The chain recombines TRBV5-1 with TRBJ1-2, with D tentatively TRBD1 (6 bases). From germline, CDR1 is SGHRS and CDR2 YFSETQ. The CDR3 consists of 14 residues. V was cut by 5 bases and J by 3 bases, with 14 bases left in between. The CDR3 region is CASRVGQQDYGYTF. The CDR3 DNA is TGCGCCAGCAGAGTGGGACAACAAGACTATGGCTACACCTTC.

The V and J genes are TRBV25-1 and TRBJ1-4; weak D call: TRBD1 (6 bases). CDR1 MGHDK and CDR2 SYGVNS come from the germline V gene. The CDR3 runs 13 residues. The V and J ends lost 7 bases and 9 bases respectively, with 15 bases between them. The CDR3 region is CASTWTGGQKLFF. For the CDR3, the DNA is TGTGCCAGCACCTGGACCGGGGGGCAAAAACTGTTTTTT.

The J gene is TRBJ2-1, the V gene TRBV7-9; D is unresolved. Trimming shortened V by 2 bases and J by 1 base, and 6 bases separated the two germline ends. This CDR3 region has 14 residues. Germline CDR1 and CDR2: SEHNR and FQNEAQ (reference sequence). CDR3 residues: CASSLQASYNEQFF. The CDR3, as DNA: TGTGCCAGCAGCTTACAAGCGTCCTACAATGAGCAGTTCTTC.